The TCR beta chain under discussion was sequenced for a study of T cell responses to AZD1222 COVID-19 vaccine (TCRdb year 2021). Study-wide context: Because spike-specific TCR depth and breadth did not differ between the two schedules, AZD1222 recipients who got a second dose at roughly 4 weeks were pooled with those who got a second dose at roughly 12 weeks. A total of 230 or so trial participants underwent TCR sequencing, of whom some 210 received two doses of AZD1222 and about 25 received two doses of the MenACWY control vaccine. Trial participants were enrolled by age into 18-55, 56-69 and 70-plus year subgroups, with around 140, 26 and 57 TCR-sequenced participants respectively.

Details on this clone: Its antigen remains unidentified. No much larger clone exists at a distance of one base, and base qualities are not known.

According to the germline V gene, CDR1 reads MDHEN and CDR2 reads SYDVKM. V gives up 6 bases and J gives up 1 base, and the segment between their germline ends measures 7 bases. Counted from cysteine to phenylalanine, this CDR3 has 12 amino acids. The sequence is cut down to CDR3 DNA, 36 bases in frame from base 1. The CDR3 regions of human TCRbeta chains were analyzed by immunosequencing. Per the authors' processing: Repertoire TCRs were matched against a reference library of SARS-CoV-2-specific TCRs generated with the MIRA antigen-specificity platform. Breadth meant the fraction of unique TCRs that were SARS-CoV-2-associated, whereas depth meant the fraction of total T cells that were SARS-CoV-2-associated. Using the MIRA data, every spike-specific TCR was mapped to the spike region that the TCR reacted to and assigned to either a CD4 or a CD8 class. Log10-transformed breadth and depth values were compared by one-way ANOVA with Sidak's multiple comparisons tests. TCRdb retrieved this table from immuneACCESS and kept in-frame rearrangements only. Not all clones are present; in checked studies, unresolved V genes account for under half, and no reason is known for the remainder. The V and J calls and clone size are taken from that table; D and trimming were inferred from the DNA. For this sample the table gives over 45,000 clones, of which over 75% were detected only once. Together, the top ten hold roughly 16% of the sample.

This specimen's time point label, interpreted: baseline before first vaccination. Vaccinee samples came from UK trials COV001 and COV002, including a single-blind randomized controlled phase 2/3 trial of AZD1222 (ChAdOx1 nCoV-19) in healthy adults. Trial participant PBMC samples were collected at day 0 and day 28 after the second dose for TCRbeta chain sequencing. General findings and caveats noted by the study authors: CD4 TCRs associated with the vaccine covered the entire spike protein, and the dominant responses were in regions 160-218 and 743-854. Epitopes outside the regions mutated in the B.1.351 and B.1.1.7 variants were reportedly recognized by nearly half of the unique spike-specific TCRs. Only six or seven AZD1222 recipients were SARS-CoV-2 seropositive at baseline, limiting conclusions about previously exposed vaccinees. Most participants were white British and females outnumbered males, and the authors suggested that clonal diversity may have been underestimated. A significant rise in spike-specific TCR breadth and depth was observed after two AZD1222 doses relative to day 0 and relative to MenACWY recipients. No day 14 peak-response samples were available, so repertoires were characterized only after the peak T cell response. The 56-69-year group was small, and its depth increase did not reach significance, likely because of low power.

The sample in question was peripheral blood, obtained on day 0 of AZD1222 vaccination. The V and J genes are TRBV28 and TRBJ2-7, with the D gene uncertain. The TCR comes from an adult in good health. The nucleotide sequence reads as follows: TGTGCCAGCAGCCACAGATCCTACGAGCAGTACTTC. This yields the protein CASSHRSYEQYF.